One and the same sample provided the 22 T cell receptor beta chains below, sequenced in a study of T cell repertoires and Cas9 in healthy adults. The table came from immunoSEQ multiplex PCR; TCRdb's copy has only in-frame clones and leaves some out. Of about 15,000 clones listed, approximately 91% are singletons. What was sequenced was Tregs (CD4+, CD25+, CD127-, CD137-, CD154-) from PBMCs; culture status not recorded. The receptors stem from a human donor in good health.

The chain carries TRBV27 and TRBJ2-6, with D maybe TRBD1 (5 bases). This CDR3 contains 16 residues. The germline V gene encodes CDR1 MNHEY and CDR2 SMNVEV (reference sequence). The germline V and J ends were trimmed by 9 bases and 2 bases, with 17 bases remaining between them. The CDR3 DNA reads as TGTGCCAGTGGGCCCCTGGGGCTTCCTGGGGCCAACGTCCTGACTTTC. Its translation: CASGPLGLPGANVLTF.

The J gene is TRBJ1-5, the V gene TRBV6-5; possibly TRBD1 for D (5 bases). Germline V gene sequence: CDR1 MNHEY, CDR2 SVGAGI. V was clipped by 5 bases and J by 7 bases, with 18 bases between them. This CDR3 spans 15 amino acids. The CDR3 bases are TGTGCCAGCAGTATCTCGAGGAGGGGAGGCCAGCCCCAGCATTTT. Protein product: CASSISRRGGQPQHF.

As to this clone: Germline and junction disagree at one end, which may indicate a read error. This chain links TRBV7-2 with TRBJ2-3; 8 bases fit TRBD2. The germline gives CDR1 SGHTA, CDR2 FQGNSA. There are 12 residues in the CDR3. CDR3 amino acids: CASSSLAGMAVF. The CDR3 coding sequence is TGTGCCAGCAGCTCCCTAGCGGGTATGGCTGTCTTT.

The chain couples TRBV5-1 to TRBJ1-4; perhaps TRBD1 as D (6 bases). The CDR3 totals 13 residues. V lost 2 bases, J lost 8 bases, and 10 bases lay in between. The germline gives CDR1 SGHRS, CDR2 YFSETQ. The CDR3 spells CASSFAGEEKLFF. In nucleotides, the CDR3 is TGCGCCAGCAGCTTCGCAGGGGAGGAAAAACTGTTTTTT.

The chain is built from TRBV10-2 and TRBJ2-5, with D unresolved. V gave up 11 bases and J gave up 7 bases, with 20 bases separating them. Per germline, CDR1 WSHSY and CDR2 SAAADI. The CDR3 contains 13 residues. The CDR3 is CACHTSILGTQYF. CDR3 bases: TGCGCCTGCCATACAAGTATCCTGGGGACCCAGTACTTC.

In the case of this clone: Different DNA sequences within this sample yield the same CDR3. The rearrangement uses TRBV27 and TRBJ1-6, with D perhaps TRBD1 (5 bases). V was shortened by 6 bases and J by 6 bases, with 18 bases between the two germline ends. CDR3 size: 16 residues. Germline values: CDR1 MNHEY, CDR2 SMNVEV (reference sequence). CDR3 amino acids: CASRTNRDRLNSPLHF. In nucleotides, the CDR3 is TGTGCCAGCAGAACAAATCGGGACCGCCTTAATTCACCCCTCCACTTT.

V usage is TRBV10-1 and J usage is TRBJ2-2; 8 positions agree with TRBD1. The V and J ends lost 5 bases and 5 bases, in that order; junction bases with no gene match: 7. The CDR3 contains 15 residues. The germline CDR1 and CDR2 sequences are WNHNN and SYGVQD (reference sequence). The CDR3 loop reads CASSRTGGWTGELFF. The CDR3, as DNA: TGCGCCAGCAGTCGAACAGGGGGATGGACCGGGGAGCTGTTTTTT.

As DNA, the CDR3 is TGTGCCAGTAGTATCAGACCTTCGGGCGGGAACTACGAGCAGTACTTC. It encodes CASSIRPSGGNYEQYF. The chain combines TRBV19 with TRBJ2-7; D perhaps matches TRBD2 (6 bases). The CDR3 runs 16 residues. The germline V gene has CDR1 LNHDA and CDR2 SQIVND (reference sequence). Trimming shortened V by 3 bases and J by 3 bases, and 18 bases separated the two germline ends. Full variable domain (rest looked up from reference TRBV19 and TRBJ2-7): DGGITQSPKYLFRKEGQNVTLSCEQNLNHDAMYWYRQDPGQGLRLIYYSQIVNDFQKGDIAEGYSVSREKKESFPLTVTSAQKNPTAFYLCASSIRPSGGNYEQYFGPGTRLTVT.

This chain uses TRBV5-1 with TRBJ2-5; a weak D match, TRBD1 (7 bases). Trimming cost V 3 bases and J 7 bases, with 10 bases left between them. The CDR3 has 12 residues. The germline CDR1 and CDR2 sequences are SGHRS and YFSETQ. CDR3 sequence (DNA): TGCGCCAGCAGCTACCAGGGGGGGACCCAGTACTTC. This gives the protein CASSYQGGTQYF.

This CDR3 reads CSALSQETQYF. The CDR3 nucleotides read TGCAGTGCTTTATCCCAAGAGACCCAGTACTTC. The rearrangement joins TRBV20-1 to TRBJ2-5; no clear D gene. Germline assignment: CDR1 DFQATT and CDR2 SNEGSKA (reference sequence). The CDR3 has 11 residues. Deletions cut 5 bases from V and 1 base from J, with 5 bases between.

The rearrangement links TRBV9 to TRBJ2-1; 7 bases line up with TRBD1. Germline V gene data show CDR1 as SGDLS and CDR2 as YYNGEE. The CDR3 sequence is 16 residues long. V lost 10 bases and J lost 3; bases outside the gene matches: 16. In DNA, the CDR3 is TGTGCCTCTCAACGAGGGGGACAGTTTCTCTACAATGAGCAGTTCTTC. Its protein is CASQRGGQFLYNEQFF.

This clone has a single count. This chain connects TRBV5-1 to TRBJ2-7; TRBD1 matches 8 bases. The CDR3 spans 15 residues. Per germline, CDR1 SGHRS and CDR2 YFSETQ. V dropped 4 bases and J dropped 0; count of bases not matched to a gene: 6. CDR3 sequence: CASSLWDRNSYEQYF. The DNA of the CDR3 is TGCGCCAGCAGCCTCTGGGACAGGAACTCCTACGAGCAGTACTTC. Using reference TRBV5-1 and TRBJ2-7 for the parts outside the CDR3, the full variable domain is KAGVTQTPRYLIKTRGQQVTLSCSPISGHRSVSWYQQTPGQGLQFLFEYFSETQRNKGNFPGRFSGRQFSNSRSEMNVSTLELGDSALYLCASSLWDRNSYEQYFGPGTRLTVT.

V and J are TRBV11-2 and TRBJ2-7; 14 nucleotides match TRBD2. The CDR3 contains 15 residues. The ends lost 5 bases at V and 6 bases at J; junction bases unmatched: 6. CDR1 SGHAT and CDR2 FQNNGV come from the germline V gene. The DNA for the CDR3 is TGTGCCAGCAGCCCAAGGACTAGCGGGGGGCTCGAGCAGTACTTC. Translated: CASSPRTSGGLEQYF.

This clone was picked up a small number of times. The V call is TRBV6-1, the J call TRBJ2-5; 9 positions match TRBD1. The CDR3 has 15 residues. V trimming: 6 bases; J trimming: 0 bases; junction bases outside the gene matches: 5. From germline, CDR1 is MNHNS and CDR2 SASEGT. CDR3: CASRWDRADQETQYF. For the CDR3, the DNA is TGTGCCAGCAGGTGGGACAGGGCTGACCAAGAGACCCAGTACTTC.

The CDR3 region has the DNA TGTGCCAGCAGTCGATCAGGGCGGAGGTCACCCCTCCACTTT. Residues: CASSRSGRRSPLHF. This chain links TRBV2 with TRBJ1-6; maybe TRBD1 (5 bases). This CDR3 contains 14 residues. Per the germline V gene, CDR1 is SNHLY and CDR2 is FYNNEI. V dropped 5 bases and J dropped 10 bases, with 15 bases sitting between them.

The V and J genes are TRBV7-9 and TRBJ2-1; 7 bases agree with TRBD1. The CDR3 extends over 16 amino acids. The junction had 9 bases not matched to a gene; V was cut back by 5 bases and J by 2 bases. The germline V gene encodes CDR1 SEHNR and CDR2 FQNEAQ (reference sequence). CDR3 DNA: TGTGCCAGCAGCCCCCGGACAGGAGATCCCTACAATGAGCAGTTCTTC. Translated, it gives CASSPRTGDPYNEQFF.

The CDR3 is CASRRATTDTQYF. In DNA form, the CDR3 reads TGTGCCAGCAGGAGGGCGACCACAGATACGCAGTATTTT. The chain carries TRBV11-2 and TRBJ2-3; tentatively, D is TRBD2 (5 bases). CDR1 and CDR2 (germline): SGHAT, FQNNGV. The CDR3 runs 13 residues. V was shortened by 6 bases and J by 2 bases, with 9 bases between the two germline ends.

The rearrangement uses TRBV18 and TRBJ1-2; weak D call: TRBD1 (5 bases). Germline-derived CDR1 and CDR2 are KGHSH and LQKENI. CDR3 length: 15 amino acids. With 2 bases removed from V and 4 bases from J, the gap between germline ends came to 14 bases. The CDR3 nucleotides are TGTGCCAGCTCACCAGCGAGGGACTCGTCCTATGGCTACACCTTC. Protein: CASSPARDSSYGYTF.

The V gene is TRBV7-2, the J gene TRBJ1-6; the D gene is possibly TRBD1 (6 bases). CDR3 size: 17 residues. Per germline, CDR1 SGHTA and CDR2 FQGNSA. V dropped 1 base and J dropped 4 bases, with 14 bases sitting between them. The chain's CDR3 is CASSLVPTGTYNSPLHF. Written as DNA, the CDR3 is TGTGCCAGCAGCTTAGTCCCAACAGGGACATATAATTCACCCCTCCACTTT.

V gene TRBV2 combines with J gene TRBJ1-5; unclear D gene. The CDR3 is 14 residues long. CDR1 and CDR2 from the germline V gene are SNHLY and FYNNEI. Trimming left V 8 bases short and J 3 bases short, with 14 bases between. In nucleotides, the CDR3 is TGTGCCAGCGGTTTATCCAGGAACAATCAGCCCCAGCATTTT. Amino acid sequence: CASGLSRNNQPQHF.

The V and J genes are TRBV6-5 and TRBJ2-3; D tentatively fits TRBD1 or TRBD2 (5 bases each). V lost 4 bases, J lost 3 bases, and 17 bases lay in between. From germline, CDR1 is MNHEY and CDR2 SVGAGI. The CDR3 contains 16 residues. CDR3 loop: CASSLVGWGGTDTQYF. For the CDR3, the DNA is TGTGCCAGCAGTTTGGTAGGGTGGGGCGGGACAGATACGCAGTATTTT.

The chain recombines TRBV9 with TRBJ2-5; 8 nucleotides agree with TRBD2. The CDR3 sequence is 16 residues long. Germline V gene data show CDR1 as SGDLS and CDR2 as YYNGEE. V lost 0 bases, J lost 5 bases, and 9 bases stayed unmatched. This CDR3 is CASSVVGGGPGETQYF. DNA for the CDR3: TGTGCCAGCAGCGTAGTCGGCGGGGGGCCAGGGGAGACCCAGTACTTC.